The rows below give T cell receptor beta chains drawn from one sample of a study of tumor and adjacent non-tumor tissue in lung cancer. TCRdb itself ran the multiplex PCR reads through MiXCR, one entry per CDR3 protein. Counted here are about 110,000 distinct CDR3 sequences, about 80% occurring once; the ten biggest clones make up roughly 20%. The specimen sequenced was lung tumor tissue. The receptors were sampled from a man between 65 and 85 years old with non-small cell lung cancer. The CDR3 runs from the conserved cysteine through the conserved F or W. The order of the fields is D gene, J gene, V gene, clone size, CDR3 DNA, CDR3 protein. A D gene is named only where the DNA matches it firmly. Rows may omit the clone size; those that give it use once, few, many or a size class.

.	TRBJ1-2	TRBV11-3	few	TGTGCCAGCAGCTCAACGGAGGGCCTGGTCACCTTC	CASSSTEGLVTF
TRBD1	TRBJ2-4	TRBV28	many	TGTGCCAGCAGTTTAACCCAACCGGGACAGGGGGACATTCAGTACTTC	CASSLTQPGQGDIQYF
.	TRBJ1-1	TRBV12-3/TRBV12-4	.	TGTGCCAGCAGATGTTCCTCGACTGAAGCTTTCTTT	CASRCSSTEAFF
.	TRBJ1-2	TRBV28	.	TGTGCCAGCAGGATTGACAGGTGGCGGTATGGCTACACCTTC	CASRIDRWRYGYTF
.	TRBJ1-4	TRBV5-5	.	TGTGCCTGCACCTCCCTGCGGGATAATAAAAAACTGTTTTTT	CACTSLRDNKKLFF
.	TRBJ1-2	TRBV5-1	.	TGCGCAAGCAGCCCGGACATGGCTTGGTATGGCTACACCTTC	CASSPDMAWYGYTF
.	TRBJ2-3	TRBV6-2/TRBV6-3	.	TGTGATAGCAGTTACCGGGCCCCGCAGACAGAAACGCAGTATTTT	CDSSYRAPQTETQYF
TRBD2	TRBJ2-5	TRBV10-1	.	TGCGCCAGCAGTGTTGGGACTAGCGGGGGCGACGAGATCCAGTACTTC	CASSVGTSGGDEIQYF
.	TRBJ1-6	TRBV4-2	.	TGTGCGAGCAGCCAATCATCCGGAAAGGGTTCAACCCCCCACTTT	CASSQSSGKGSTPHF
.	TRBJ2-3	TRBV11-2	.	TGTGCCAGCAGCCTAGTGGGGACGCGCACAGATACACAGTATTTT	CASSLVGTRTDTQYF
.	TRBJ1-2	TRBV11-2	.	TGTGCCAGCAGCTTGGGGCCGACTGATGACTACACCTTC	CASSLGPTDDYTF
.	TRBJ1-1	TRBV11-1	few	TGTGCCAGCAGCTTATCGGCGGGCGAGACTGAAGTTTTCTTT	CASSLSAGETEVFF
.	TRBJ1-5	TRBV6-2/TRBV6-3	.	TGTGCCATCCATGGAAACAATCAGCCCCAGCAGTTT	CAIHGNNQPQQF
.	TRBJ2-7	TRBV6-5	.	TGTGCCATCAATAATTCCGGGCCCCGGGGATACGAGCAGTACTTC	CAINNSGPRGYEQYF
.	TRBJ1-5	TRBV6-1	.	TGTGCCAGCAGTGAATTTTTCGAGGTTGTGCCCCAGCATTTT	CASSEFFEVVPQHF
.	TRBJ2-5	TRBV4-1	once	TGCACCAGCAGCCAGGGACTCGGAGACTTGTGGACCCAGTACTTC	CTSSQGLGDLWTQYF
TRBD1	TRBJ2-1	TRBV11-3	many	TGTGCCAGCAGCTCCAGATGGGACAGAGACGATGAGCAGTTCTTC	CASSSRWDRDDEQFF
.	TRBJ2-3	TRBV7-3	many	TGTGCCAGCAGCTTAACCCCAGCAGGGACGACAGATACGCAGTATTTT	CASSLTPAGTTDTQYF
.	TRBJ2-7	TRBV7-9	.	TGTGCCAGCAGCTCAAATCCCAGGGGGGACGAGCAGTACTTC	CASSSNPRGDEQYF
.	TRBJ1-3	TRBV28	once	TGTGCCAGCATAACAGTGAGCTCTGGAAACACCATATATTTT	CASITVSSGNTIYF
.	TRBJ1-4	TRBV29-1	.	TGCAGCGTCCTAAGTCCACCGCACGGGGAAAAGCTGTTTTTT	CSVLSPPHGEKLFF
.	TRBJ2-7	TRBV11-3	few	TGTGCCAGTAACTTAACAGGGCTTTTTTCCTACGAGCAGTATTTC	CASNLTGLFSYEQYF
.	TRBJ2-6	TRBV6-2/TRBV6-3	.	TGTGCCAGCAGTTACGGTGGGGTCTCTGGGGCCAACGTCCAGACGTTC	CASSYGGVSGANVQTF
.	TRBJ1-2	TRBV5-6	.	TGTGCCAGCAGCAGTATCGAGAGAGCTAACTATGGCCACACCTTC	CASSSIERANYGHTF
.	TRBJ1-2	TRBV6-5	.	TGTGCCAGTAGTTACTTGATCCGTTCTGGCGGCTACACCTTC	CASSYLIRSGGYTF
.	TRBJ1-2	TRBV4-3	.	TGCGCCAGCAGCCAAGATTCCGTGTGTTATCCGGGTGACTACACCTTC	CASSQDSVCYPGDYTF
.	TRBJ2-3	TRBV5-1	few	TGTGCCAGTGCCGAAGGGGATATGCAGTATTTT	CASAEGDMQYF